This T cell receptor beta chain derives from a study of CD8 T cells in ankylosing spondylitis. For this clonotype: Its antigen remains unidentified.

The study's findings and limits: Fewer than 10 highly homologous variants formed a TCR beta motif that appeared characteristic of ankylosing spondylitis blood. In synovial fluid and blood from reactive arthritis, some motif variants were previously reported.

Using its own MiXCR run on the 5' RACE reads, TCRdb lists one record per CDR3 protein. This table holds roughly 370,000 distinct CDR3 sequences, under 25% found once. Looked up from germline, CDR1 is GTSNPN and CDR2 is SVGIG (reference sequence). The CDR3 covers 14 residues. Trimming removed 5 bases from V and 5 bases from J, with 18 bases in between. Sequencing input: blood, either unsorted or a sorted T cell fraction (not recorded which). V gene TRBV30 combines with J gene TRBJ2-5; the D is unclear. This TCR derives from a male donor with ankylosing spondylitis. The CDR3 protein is CAWETGPRRETQYF. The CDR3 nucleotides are TGTGCCTGGGAGACCGGACCCAGAAGGGAGACCCAGTACTTC.